These 10 T cell receptor beta chains originate from one sample sequenced in a study of CD8 T cells in ankylosing spondylitis. Using its own MiXCR run on the 5' RACE reads, TCRdb lists one record per CDR3 protein. The table has some 340,000 distinct CDR3 sequences, roughly 15% seen once. Sequencing was carried out using blood, either unsorted or a sorted T cell fraction (not recorded which). The receptor source for this set is a male donor with ankylosing spondylitis or in good health (not recorded which).

This clonotype has just a few counts. The J gene is TRBJ1-2, the V gene TRBV7-9, with TRBD1 matching 10 bases. Germline V gene data show CDR1 as SEHNR and CDR2 as FQNEAQ (reference sequence). V lost 6 bases and J lost 4; bases outside the gene matches: 14. This CDR3 is built from 17 residues. CDR3 loop: CASSPDPGTGVSYGYTF. The CDR3 DNA reads as TGTGCCAGCAGTCCCGACCCCGGGACAGGGGTTAGCTATGGCTACACCTTC.

The table lists this clonotype with a count of one. The V call is TRBV20-1, the J call TRBJ2-1; 9 bases line up with TRBD2. J was trimmed by 8 bases and V by 6 bases; bases with no gene match: 20. The CDR3 sequence is 17 residues long. Germline V CDR1 and CDR2: DFQATT, SNEGSKA (reference sequence). The DNA of the CDR3 is TGCAGTGCCCCCCTTCCCGGCGGGAGGGCCTTGGGGGATGAGCAGTTCTTC. This translates into CSAPLPGGRALGDEQFF.

This clonotype turned up a few times. The genes are TRBV7-9 and TRBJ2-7; 8 positions match TRBD1. The length of the CDR3 is 14 residues. Germline V gene data show CDR1 as SEHNR and CDR2 as FQNEAQ (reference sequence). J gave up 2 bases and V 5 bases, and 5 bases lay outside the gene matches. For the CDR3, the DNA is TGTGCCAGCAGCCGGGCAGGGGGCCCCTACGAGCAGTACTTC. Protein sequence: CASSRAGGPYEQYF.

The chain uses TRBV7-2 and TRBJ2-5; the D is unclear. Germline V CDR1 and CDR2: SGHTA, FQGNSA. The V gene lost 1 base and the J gene lost 0 bases, with 9 bases spanning the gap. This CDR3 is 15 amino acids long. Here the CDR3 reads CASSLGQLDQETQYF. The DNA of the CDR3 is TGTGCCAGCAGCTTAGGGCAATTGGACCAAGAGACCCAGTACTTC.

In this sample, this clonotype turned up many times. J is TRBJ2-3 and V is TRBV5-1, with D perhaps being TRBD1 or TRBD2 (6 bases each). The CDR3 consists of 17 residues. Trimming cost V 6 bases and J 3 bases, with 23 bases left between them. Germline V CDR1 and CDR2: SGHRS, YFSETQ. The CDR3 DNA reads as TGCGCCAGCACCCTCGGACGGGGGCAGGCAAGGACAGATACGCAGTATTTT. Translation gives CASTLGRGQARTDTQYF.

The V and J genes are TRBV5-1 and TRBJ2-3, with 11 bases fitting TRBD1. Germline assignment: CDR1 SGHRS and CDR2 YFSETQ. The CDR3 extends over 14 amino acids. V was pared by 7 bases and J by 3 bases, with 4 bases of the junction left unmatched. This CDR3 is CASLRDRGTDTQYF. CDR3 sequence (DNA): TGCGCCAGCCTCCGGGACAGGGGGACAGATACGCAGTATTTT.

The V gene is TRBV7-2, the J gene TRBJ1-1; the D is unclear. The CDR3 loop spans 13 amino acids. Germline V gene lookup returns CDR1 SGHTA and CDR2 FQGNSA. The ends were cut back, 3 bases at V and 5 bases at J, with 10 bases in the middle. The CDR3 coding sequence is TGTGCCAGCAGCTTCTCCATGAGGACTGAAGCTTTCTTT. Encoded protein: CASSFSMRTEAFF.

This clonotype was observed once. This sequence joins TRBV20-1 and TRBJ2-7; TRBD1 matches at 9 bases. V was clipped by 3 bases and J by 5 bases; unmatched bases: 11. The CDR3 loop spans 15 amino acids. Looked up from germline, CDR1 is DFQATT and CDR2 is SNEGSKA (reference sequence). DNA of the CDR3: TGCAGTGCTAGCTACAGGGGGCGCGAGGGGAACGAGCAGTACTTC. Amino acids: CSASYRGREGNEQYF.

The table lists this clonotype with a few counts. V gene TRBV5-1 combines with J gene TRBJ1-2; D gene unclear. The V end lost 5 bases, the J end lost 8 bases, and 10 bases lay between the germline ends. The CDR3 sequence is 11 residues long. CDR1 and CDR2 (germline): SGHRS, YFSETQ. The CDR3 is CASRLGGGYTF. The CDR3 coding sequence is TGCGCCAGCAGGCTGGGTGGCGGCTACACCTTC.

The sample holds a few counts of this clonotype. The chain combines TRBV7-7 with TRBJ2-5; D is uncertain. V was pared by 4 bases and J by 4 bases, with 16 bases between. The CDR3 is 15 residues long. In germline, CDR1 is SSHAT, CDR2 FNYEAQ (reference sequence). CDR3 protein: CASSSDWDGAETQYF. The CDR3 DNA reads TGTGCCAGCAGCTCAGATTGGGATGGCGCAGAGACCCAGTACTTC.